Below, 5 T cell receptor beta chains from the same sample are listed, as sequenced in a study of neurological immune-mediated disorders. TCRdb itself ran the 5' RACE reads through MiXCR, one entry per CDR3 protein. Among over 65,000 distinct CDR3 sequences listed, 9.4% were seen once. Sequencing was done on a sample of PBMCs. The receptor source for this set is a man aged 50 to 59 in good health.

Many counts were recorded for this clonotype. The rearrangement joins TRBV5-1 to TRBJ2-1; 9 nucleotides agree with TRBD2. The CDR3 is 15 amino acids. J gave up 4 bases and V 0 bases, and 2 bases lay outside the gene matches. Germline V gene lookup returns CDR1 SGHRS and CDR2 YFSETQ. Here the CDR3 reads CASSLASGDYNEQFF. As DNA, the CDR3 is TGCGCCAGCAGCTTGGCTAGCGGGGATTACAATGAGCAGTTCTTC.

This chain links TRBV28 with TRBJ2-7; D may match TRBD1 or TRBD2 (5 bases each). CDR1 is MDHEN, CDR2 SYDVKM, per germline. V lost 2 bases and J lost 7, with 18 bases in between. The CDR3 length is 15 residues. The CDR3 loop is CASSLEGRAEEEQYF. CDR3 nucleotide sequence: TGTGCCAGCAGTTTAGAGGGCAGGGCTGAAGAAGAGCAGTACTTC.

This clonotype occurred a few times. The chain recombines TRBV28 with TRBJ1-1, with 12 positions matching TRBD1. The CDR3 is 14 amino acids. Unmatched junction bases numbered 6, after V lost 5 bases and J lost 8 bases. CDR1 is MDHEN and CDR2 is SYDVKM in the germline V gene. CDR3 sequence reads: CASSPGQGAQEAFF. DNA of the CDR3: TGTGCCAGCAGTCCGGGACAGGGGGCTCAGGAAGCTTTCTTT.

This clonotype was seen at least ten times. The V and J genes are TRBV20-1 and TRBJ2-5, with 11 nucleotides matching TRBD2. The CDR3 spans 14 residues. Unmatched junction bases numbered 9, after V lost 3 bases and J lost 9 bases. Looked up from germline, CDR1 is DFQATT and CDR2 is SNEGSKA (reference sequence). CDR3 sequence reads: CSASPLAGGGPQYF. The CDR3 DNA is TGCAGTGCTAGTCCGCTAGCGGGGGGTGGGCCCCAGTACTTC.

This clonotype was picked up many times. This rearrangement joins TRBV12-3 or TRBV12-4 to TRBJ1-1; 10 bases agree with TRBD1. The CDR3 length is 13 residues. V shed 11 bases, J shed 4 bases, and the junction held 7 bases outside the gene matches. The CDR3 bases are TGTGCCGTCCGGGACAGGGGCCCCACTGAAGCTTTCTTT. Translated: CAVRDRGPTEAFF.